Sequencing of this T cell receptor (beta chain) was carried out in a study of blood T cell repertoires in COVID-19. Trimming stripped 7 bases from V and 0 bases from J, with 15 bases between. Looked up from germline, CDR1 is LGHNA and CDR2 is YNFKEQ. The CDR3 extends over 15 amino acids. Sequenced by immunoSEQ multiplex PCR; TCRdb stores in-frame clones only, minus some. The profile shows roughly 130,000 clones, approximately 84% of them singletons. The chain uses TRBV4-2 and TRBJ1-1, with D hard to call. This TCR was sampled from a woman aged 60-75 years with acute or convalescent COVID-19. The sample taken for sequencing was peripheral blood. The CDR3 sequence is CASTLTGQLNTEAFF. The DNA for the CDR3 is TGTGCCAGCACCCTAACGGGTCAATTGAACACTGAAGCTTTCTTT.